This TCR beta chain emerged from a study of blood T cell repertoires in COVID-19. As for the study in general: The study drew acute and convalescent COVID-19 samples from the United States, Italy and Spain. From T cells, B-cell-depleted T cells, or PBMCs came the material, which was cDNA or gDNA.

The method was immunoSEQ multiplex PCR; TCRdb's version includes in-frame clones alone and lacks a portion of them. The sample gives about 150,000 clones, 70% to 90% of which show up once; around 3.7% is in the top ten. There are a few counts of this clone. Those enrolled, adults aged about 18 to 95 years, came from roughly 23 US areas. V dropped 5 bases and J dropped 4; count of bases not matched to a gene: 4. This CDR3 has 13 residues. The clonotype originates from a woman between 50 and 59 years old with acute COVID-19. The sample consisted of PBMCs or T cells enriched from blood (not recorded which). This chain links TRBV12-3 or TRBV12-4 with TRBJ2-5; 7 nucleotides align to TRBD2. The CDR3 DNA reads TGTGCCAGCAGTGGACCGGGGGGAGAGACCCAGTACTTC. It translates to CASSGPGGETQYF.